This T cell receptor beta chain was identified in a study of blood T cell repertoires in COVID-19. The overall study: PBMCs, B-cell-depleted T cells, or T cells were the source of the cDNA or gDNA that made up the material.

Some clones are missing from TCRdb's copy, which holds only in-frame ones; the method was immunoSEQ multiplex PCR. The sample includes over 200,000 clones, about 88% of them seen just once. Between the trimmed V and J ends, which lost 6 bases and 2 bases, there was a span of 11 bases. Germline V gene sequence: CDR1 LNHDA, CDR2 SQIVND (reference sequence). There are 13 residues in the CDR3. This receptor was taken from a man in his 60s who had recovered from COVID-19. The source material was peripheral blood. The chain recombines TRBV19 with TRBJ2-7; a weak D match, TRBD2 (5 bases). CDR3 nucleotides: TGTGCCAGTAGGGATGGGAGCACCTACGAGCAGTACTTC. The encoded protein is CASRDGSTYEQYF.